These T cell receptor beta chains were read from a single sample in a study of cytomegalovirus exposure and HLA in healthy donors. Clones were sequenced by immunoSEQ multiplex PCR, and TCRdb holds only the in-frame ones, with some missing. The sample contains 150,000 to 200,000 clones, around 80% of which appear only once. Input material: PBMCs. These TCRs come from a woman between 40 and 55 years old in good health and CMV-seronegative. CDR3s include the opening cysteine and the closing phenylalanine or tryptophan.

j_call v_call cdr3_aa
TRBJ1-4 TRBV7-2 CASSPHQTGGKLFF
TRBJ1-2 TRBV28 CASKEPGQDILYGYTF
TRBJ1-5 TRBV5-4 CASSREGGNQPQHF
TRBJ2-5 TRBV5-4 CASSLPLQETQYF
TRBJ2-4 TRBV28 CASSGLAGGENIQYF
TRBJ1-5 TRBV19 CASSIVWGPVQPQHF
TRBJ1-5 TRBV28 CASVGRGKPQHF
TRBJ1-6 TRBV4-1 CASSPSDRGYSPLHF
TRBJ2-7 TRBV4-2 CASSQDEGALGLIYEQYF
TRBJ2-1 TRBV19 CASSQEGLDEQFF
TRBJ1-1 TRBV9 CASSVAVGTVTNTEAFF
TRBJ2-5 TRBV2 CASSAYREETQYF
TRBJ2-5 TRBV7-3 CASSSRGQLGETQYF
TRBJ1-4 TRBV5-1 CASSLEGYRNEKLFF
TRBJ2-5 TRBV14 CASSHDRFSGVGETQYF
TRBJ1-5 TRBV12-5 CASGSGDQPQHF
TRBJ2-7 TRBV10-3 CAATGSMGYEQYF
TRBJ2-5 TRBV28 CASSPPLSFSETQYF
TRBJ1-1 TRBV6-5 CASSYAGNTEAFF
TRBJ2-3 TRBV27 CASGGREGREYF
TRBJ2-1 TRBV6-5 CASTRQGQENEQFF
TRBJ1-1 TRBV30 CAWSVGYSYTEAFF
TRBJ1-1 TRBV2 CASNSWTGLNTEAFF
TRBJ2-4 TRBV21-1 CASSKPLDTLAKNIQYF
TRBJ2-1 TRBV6-1 CASRGDRGAYNEQFF
TRBJ1-1 TRBV7-3 CASSLEAVRNPAFF
TRBJ2-7 TRBV7-2 CASSFLQGMVNYEQYF
TRBJ2-2 TRBV1 CTSSQEIGRGTGELFF
TRBJ1-1 TRBV5-5 CASSWRGGHENTEAFF
TRBJ2-7 TRBV2 CASSEDAGPSYEQYF
TRBJ1-1 TRBV6-1 CASRARGVRAFF
TRBJ2-7 TRBV28 CASSGAGTPYEQYF
TRBJ2-1 TRBV5-6 CASSLEARQSYNEQFF
TRBJ1-1 TRBV7-9 CSSSFSIPNTEAFF
TRBJ2-7 TRBV11-3 CASSTPAGPYEQYF
TRBJ2-2 TRBV6-6 CASIRQGTAGELFF
TRBJ2-7 TRBV5-1 CASSLEGLSREQYF
TRBJ2-1 TRBV29-1 CSVADSSSWQFF